These T cell receptor beta chains were read from a single sample in a study of blood T cell repertoires in COVID-19. The data were produced by immunoSEQ multiplex PCR, yet TCRdb's version contains in-frame clones alone and is incomplete. The table has fewer than 150,000 clones, roughly four fifths seen once. Sequencing was performed on peripheral blood. The receptors stem from a human donor in a cohort sampled during active COVID-19. CDR3s include the opening cysteine and the closing phenylalanine or tryptophan. The D gene is left open where the match is weak. Expanded clones are given a class, and other clones once, few, many or no size at all.

CASGLRATNEKLFF	TGTGCTAGTGGTTTGAGAGCAACTAATGAAAAACTGTTTTTT	TRBV12-5	TRBJ1-4	.	once
CASRTGTVSNSTTITYEQYF	TGTGCCAGCAGAACCGGGACAGTAAGTAACTCAACGACTATAACCTACGAGCAGTACTTC	TRBV21-1	TRBJ2-7	.	.
CASSLVPADTQYF	TGCGCCAGCAGCTTGGTTCCAGCAGATACGCAGTATTTT	TRBV5-1	TRBJ2-3	.	.
CASSSGTGFQYF	TGCGCCAGCAGTAGCGGGACAGGGTTTCAGTACTTC	TRBV10-1	TRBJ2-7	TRBD1	.
CASSKGRGGNYGYTF	TGTGCCAGCAGTAAGGGGCGCGGGGGGAACTATGGCTACACCTTC	TRBV2	TRBJ1-2	.	.
CASSRLDRHTEAFF	TGTGCCAGCAGTAGACTTGACAGGCACACTGAAGCTTTCTTT	TRBV6-5	TRBJ1-1	.	.
CASRGDRFSNEQFF	TGTGCCAGTCGGGGGGACAGGTTTTCCAATGAGCAGTTCTTC	TRBV2	TRBJ2-1	.	.
CASATRAGTPSRGEKLFF	TGTGCCAGCGCCACCCGGGCCGGGACACCTTCTCGCGGCGAAAAACTGTTTTTT	TRBV2	TRBJ1-4	.	once
CASSFNRGQGEKLFF	TGTGCCAGCAGCTTTAACAGGGGGCAGGGTGAAAAACTGTTTTTT	TRBV7-8	TRBJ1-4	TRBD1	.
CAWSAQTTNEKLFF	TGTGCCTGGAGTGCACAGACAACTAATGAAAAACTGTTTTTT	TRBV30	TRBJ1-4	.	.
CASRDRGPSPLHF	TGTGCCAGCAGGGACAGGGGGCCTTCACCCCTCCACTTT	TRBV6-5	TRBJ1-6	TRBD1	.
CASSLAFLETQYF	TGCGCCAGCAGCCTAGCCTTCTTGGAGACCCAGTACTTC	TRBV4-1	TRBJ2-5	.	.
CASSWSGGASNEQFF	TGTGCCAGCAGCTGGAGCGGGGGGGCGTCCAATGAGCAGTTCTTC	TRBV7-8	TRBJ2-1	TRBD2	.
CASSSGKGLAGQETQYF	TGTGCCAGCAGCTCAGGGAAGGGACTAGCGGGGCAAGAGACCCAGTACTTC	TRBV9	TRBJ2-5	TRBD2	.
CASSQQAGGTEAFF	TGTGCCAGCTCGCAGCAGGCGGGGGGCACTGAAGCTTTCTTT	TRBV18	TRBJ1-1	.	few
CASSNQTNEKLFF	TGTGCCAGCAGTAACCAGACTAATGAAAAACTGTTTTTT	TRBV7-8	TRBJ1-4	.	.
CASSSPQVGPGGSYNEQFF	TGTGCCAGCAGCTCCCCCCAGGTGGGACCAGGGGGCTCCTACAATGAGCAGTTCTTC	TRBV11-2	TRBJ2-1	TRBD1	.
CASRPTMTTPYEQYF	TGTGCCAGCAGGCCTACGATGACTACCCCCTACGAGCAGTACTTC	TRBV6-5	TRBJ2-7	.	.
CASSLHSSYEQYF	TGTGCCAGCAGCCTCCACAGCTCCTACGAGCAGTACTTC	TRBV7-6	TRBJ2-7	.	.
CASSQGVVYEQYF	TGTGCCAGCAGCCAGGGGGTGGTCTACGAGCAGTACTTC	TRBV6-5	TRBJ2-7	TRBD1	.
CASRSGVGNSPLHF	TGTGCCAGCAGGTCAGGCGTGGGTAACTCACCCCTCCACTTT	TRBV2	TRBJ1-6	.	.
CASTRSGEQYF	TGTGCCAGCACTAGAAGCGGCGAGCAGTACTTC	TRBV3-1/TRBV3-2	TRBJ2-7	.	once
CASSFRDNPYEQYF	TGTGCCAGCAGCTTCCGGGACAACCCCTACGAGCAGTACTTC	TRBV11-1	TRBJ2-7	.	.
CASSRLGAREIMNTEAFF	TGTGCCAGCAGCCGACTGGGGGCTAGGGAGATCATGAACACTGAAGCTTTCTTT	TRBV7-6	TRBJ1-1	.	.
CASSTMLGTGNTIYF	TGTGCCAGCAGCACCATGCTAGGAACAGGAAACACCATATATTTT	TRBV7-3	TRBJ1-3	.	.
CASSPGTGVYEQYF	TGCGCCAGCAGCCCCGGGACAGGGGTCTACGAGCAGTACTTC	TRBV5-1	TRBJ2-7	TRBD1	.
CASSIGTGSGYTF	TGTGCCAGCAGCATCGGGACAGGAAGCGGCTACACCTTC	TRBV6-6	TRBJ1-2	TRBD1	.
CASSTQGTSGNTIYF	TGTGCCAGCAGTACTCAGGGCACCTCTGGAAACACCATATATTTT	TRBV2	TRBJ1-3	.	.
CASRIREWMDTEAFF	TGTGCCAGCAGGATACGGGAATGGATGGACACTGAAGCTTTCTTT	TRBV5-8	TRBJ1-1	.	.
CASSGEGSTDTQYF	TGTGCCAGTAGTGGGGAGGGCAGCACAGATACGCAGTATTTT	TRBV19	TRBJ2-3	TRBD2	.
CAISLGQGYNEQYF	TGTGCCATCAGTCTGGGACAGGGGTACAACGAGCAGTACTTC	TRBV10-3	TRBJ2-7	TRBD1	.
CASSSLTLAPSGNTIYF	TGTGCCAGCAGCTCGTTGACACTTGCCCCCTCTGGAAACACCATATATTTT	TRBV7-9	TRBJ1-3	.	.
CASSPAIVESEQYF	TGTGCCAGCAGCCCCGCGATCGTCGAGAGCGAGCAGTACTTC	TRBV7-9	TRBJ2-7	.	.
CAWSAPDRASQPQHF	TGTGCCTGGAGTGCCCCAGACAGGGCCAGTCAGCCCCAGCATTTT	TRBV30	TRBJ1-5	TRBD1	few
CASSEYRDYNEQFF	TGTGCCAGCAGCGAGTACCGGGACTACAATGAGCAGTTCTTC	TRBV9	TRBJ2-1	.	.